A selection of T cell receptor beta chains follows, all from one sample in a study of blood T cell repertoires in COVID-19. The repertoire was sequenced with immunoSEQ multiplex PCR; TCRdb's copy has only in-frame clones and lacks some. The repertoire has under 200,000 clones, 84% of them found once; the top ten carry about 15%. Sequenced sample: peripheral blood. The receptors stem from a woman between 70 and 85 years old with COVID-19, enrolled during active disease. Both conserved end residues are part of each CDR3. A D gene is named only where the DNA matches it firmly. Only some rows state a clone size, as once, few, many or a class for expanded clones.

D gene	V gene	CDR3 length	clone size	J gene	CDR3 DNA	CDR3 protein
.	TRBV5-1	16	.	TRBJ1-3	TGCGCCAGCAGCTTGGCCGGGGGGTCCTCTGGAAACACCATATATTTT	CASSLAGGSSGNTIYF
TRBD2	TRBV6-6	16	.	TRBJ2-7	TGTGCCAGCAGTTACTCTCTTCTAGCGGGACATAACGAGCAGTACTTC	CASSYSLLAGHNEQYF
TRBD2	TRBV19	15	once	TRBJ2-1	TGTGCCGCCCAAAACGTAGCGGGAGGTCGGAATGAGCAGTTCTTC	CAAQNVAGGRNEQFF
.	TRBV19	15	.	TRBJ1-5	TGTGCCAGTAGTGCCGCCGGACAGATCAATCAGCCCCAGCATTTT	CASSAAGQINQPQHF
TRBD1	TRBV28	16	.	TRBJ2-5	TGTGCCAGCAGTTCCGGAGAGGGGGCAGAGGGAGAGACCCAGTACTTC	CASSSGEGAEGETQYF
.	TRBV7-8	12	few	TRBJ1-2	TGTGCCAGCAGCTTGGGCAGCTATGGCTACACCTTC	CASSLGSYGYTF
.	TRBV5-6	16	.	TRBJ2-1	TGTGCCAGCAGCATCTACAGGGGAGGCTCCTACAATGAGCAGTTCTTC	CASSIYRGGSYNEQFF
.	TRBV11-3	14	.	TRBJ1-1	TGTGCCAGCAGCTTAAAGGGGGTGGGGACTGAAGCTTTCTTT	CASSLKGVGTEAFF
.	TRBV2	14	.	TRBJ1-3	TGTGCCAGCAGTGTTGGGAGCTCTGGAAACACCATATATTTT	CASSVGSSGNTIYF
.	TRBV15	16	.	TRBJ1-5	TGTGCCACCAGCAGAGATAGCGACCCGAGGAATCAGCCCCAGCATTTT	CATSRDSDPRNQPQHF
TRBD2	TRBV19	19	.	TRBJ2-2	TGTGCAAGTAGGCCCTCAATAGGACTAGCGGGAGGTATTACCGGGGAGCTGTTTTTT	CASRPSIGLAGGITGELFF
.	TRBV19	15	.	TRBJ1-1	TGTGCCAGTAGTATACGAGTTGCGGCGAACACTGAAGCTTTCTTT	CASSIRVAANTEAFF
TRBD1	TRBV10-3	15	.	TRBJ1-1	TGTGCCATCAGTGAGTCGGGACAGGGGGGGACTGAAGCTTTCTTT	CAISESGQGGTEAFF
.	TRBV6-5	13	.	TRBJ2-5	TGTGCCAGCTCCCGGGACTTCCAAGAGACCCAGTACTTC	CASSRDFQETQYF
.	TRBV27	16	.	TRBJ1-6	TGTGCCAGCAGTTTAATACGCTCTCAGGGGACTTCACCCCTCCACTTT	CASSLIRSQGTSPLHF
TRBD2	TRBV19	14	.	TRBJ2-2	TGTGCCACTTCGACTAGCGGGAGGACCGGGGAGCTGTTTTTT	CATSTSGRTGELFF
TRBD2	TRBV3-1/TRBV3-2	15	.	TRBJ2-1	TGTGCCAGCAGCCGACTTAGCGGGGGGAACAATGAGCAGTTCTTC	CASSRLSGGNNEQFF
.	TRBV10-3	15	.	TRBJ2-2	TGTGCCACCAGGCTTACATCCCCGAACACCGGGGAGCTGTTTTTT	CATRLTSPNTGELFF
.	TRBV28	13	.	TRBJ1-2	TGTGCCAGCAGTTCAGGGATTAGGGGGGGCTACACCTTC	CASSSGIRGGYTF
.	TRBV28	12	.	TRBJ2-1	TGTGCCAGCAGCGCCCTAAACAATGAGCAGTTCTTC	CASSALNNEQFF
.	TRBV12-5	15	.	TRBJ2-2	TGTGCTAGTGGTTACGGTGGGGGCCGCACCGGGGAGCTGTTTTTT	CASGYGGGRTGELFF
TRBD2	TRBV2	14	.	TRBJ2-2	TGTGCCAGCAGGGTCGCGGGAGGGCCCGGGGAGCTGTTTTTT	CASRVAGGPGELFF
.	TRBV2	15	few	TRBJ1-2	TGTGCCAGCAGTGTACAGGGATCAGCTAACTATGGCTACACCTTC	CASSVQGSANYGYTF
TRBD1	TRBV30	13	.	TRBJ1-1	TGTGCCTGGAGTATAAACCGACAGGGAGCAGCTTTCTTT	CAWSINRQGAAFF
.	TRBV27	16	.	TRBJ2-1	TGTGCCAGCAGAAATAGCCGGTCAGGGGTTTACAATGAGCAGTTCTTC	CASRNSRSGVYNEQFF
.	TRBV6-5	14	few	TRBJ1-1	TGTGCCAGCCGACTCCTTCTCGGGAACACTGAAGCTTTCTTT	CASRLLLGNTEAFF
.	TRBV6-5	15	.	TRBJ2-1	TGTGCCAGCAGTTACCGATTTATTGGGGGCGATGAGCAGTTCTTC	CASSYRFIGGDEQFF
TRBD2	TRBV15	18	.	TRBJ2-2	TGTGCCACCAGCAGAGTGGACCTAGCGGGAGGGCCGCTCGGGGAGCTGTTTTTT	CATSRVDLAGGPLGELFF
.	TRBV6-2/TRBV6-3	15	.	TRBJ1-5	TGTGCCAGCAGCAACCAGGGTATCGGCAATCAGCCCCAGCATTTT	CASSNQGIGNQPQHF
.	TRBV30	12	.	TRBJ2-7	TGTGCCTGGAGTGGCACAGGGCACGAGCAGTACTTT	CAWSGTGHEQYF
.	TRBV5-1	17	.	TRBJ2-2	TGCGCCAGCAGCTTGGTGTCTGCGCGGGAAGGGACCGGGGAGCTGTTTTTT	CASSLVSAREGTGELFF
TRBD1	TRBV28	13	.	TRBJ1-2	TGTGCCAGCAACGTCAGGGGGCAGGAGGGCTACACCTTC	CASNVRGQEGYTF
TRBD2	TRBV11-1	15	.	TRBJ2-3	TGTGCCAGCAGCGTCACTAGCGGGAGCACAGATACGCAGTATTTT	CASSVTSGSTDTQYF
.	TRBV10-3	17	.	TRBJ2-4	TGTGCCATCAGTGAGGCTGACCGGGTCGAAGCCAAAAACATTCAGTACTTC	CAISEADRVEAKNIQYF
TRBD1	TRBV3-1/TRBV3-2	16	once	TRBJ2-7	TGTGCCAGCAGCCAAGACAGACAGGGAAATCGACGCGAGCAGTACTTC	CASSQDRQGNRREQYF
TRBD1	TRBV6-5	13	.	TRBJ1-4	TGTGCCAGCCAGGGGGCAACTAATGAAAAACTGTTTTTT	CASQGATNEKLFF
.	TRBV11-2	17	.	TRBJ2-5	TGTGCCAGCAGCGTCCAATCCTCAGGGGTCAGGAAAGAGACCCAGTACTTC	CASSVQSSGVRKETQYF
.	TRBV5-1	16	many	TRBJ1-2	TGCGCCAGCAGCGCTAGCATTCCGGGACAAGGGGACGGCTACACCTTC	CASSASIPGQGDGYTF
TRBD1	TRBV3-1/TRBV3-2	15	.	TRBJ1-1	TGTGCCAGCAGCCAAGCAGGGGGCTTGAACACTGAAGCTTTCTTT	CASSQAGGLNTEAFF
TRBD2	TRBV29-1	15	.	TRBJ2-2	TGCAGCGTCCTTAGCGGGGGCCTTCGTTCCGGGGAGCTGTTTTTT	CSVLSGGLRSGELFF
.	TRBV28	13	few	TRBJ1-2	TGTGCCAGCAGTTTTCCTCTGGCGGGGGGCTACACCTTC	CASSFPLAGGYTF
.	TRBV7-9	15	.	TRBJ2-4	TGTGCCAGCAGCGTTAGCGGCACAGCCAAAAACATTCAGTACTTC	CASSVSGTAKNIQYF
.	TRBV7-8	17	.	TRBJ1-2	TGTGCCAGCAGCCCTAAAAATCCGGGTCCGTCGGGCTATGGCTACACCTTC	CASSPKNPGPSGYGYTF
TRBD2	TRBV2	16	.	TRBJ2-1	TGTGCCAGCACGTCGACTAGCGGGAGAAAAAACAATGAGCAGTTCTTC	CASTSTSGRKNNEQFF
TRBD1	TRBV5-1	16	many	TRBJ1-2	TGCGCCAGCAGCCCCAGGGGCCAGGGGGCTAACTATGGCTACACCTTC	CASSPRGQGANYGYTF
.	TRBV27	16	.	TRBJ2-1	TGTGCCAGCAGTTTATCGTACTTTCGCTCCTACAATGAGCAGTTCTTC	CASSLSYFRSYNEQFF
.	TRBV5-1	14	few	TRBJ1-1	TGCGCCAGCAGCTTGGGCCCCCCAGACACTGAAGCTTTCTTT	CASSLGPPDTEAFF
.	TRBV10-3	14	.	TRBJ1-5	TGTGCCATCAGTGAAAGGACACAAAATCAGCCCCAGCATTTT	CAISERTQNQPQHF
.	TRBV30	14	.	TRBJ1-3	TGTGCCTGGGCTGCCCGGGGGGGAGGAAACACCATATATTTT	CAWAARGGGNTIYF
.	TRBV19	14	.	TRBJ1-3	TGTGCCAGTAGTCCAGGGCTCTCTGGAAACACCATATATTTT	CASSPGLSGNTIYF
TRBD1	TRBV6-5	14	.	TRBJ1-5	TGTGCCAGCAGCCTGGGACAGGGAGATCAGCCCCAGCATTTT	CASSLGQGDQPQHF
TRBD2	TRBV15	16	.	TRBJ2-1	TGTGCCACCAGCAGAGAGGGAGGCGGGAGGAAAAATGAGCAGTTCTTC	CATSREGGGRKNEQFF
TRBD1	TRBV5-1	15	.	TRBJ2-7	TGCGCCAGCAGCCCCTCAGGGGGCGTCCTATCCGAGCAGTACTTC	CASSPSGGVLSEQYF
.	TRBV19	15	.	TRBJ2-3	TGTGCCAGTAGTATGCGGACTTTCAGCACAGATACGCAGTATTTT	CASSMRTFSTDTQYF
.	TRBV28	14	.	TRBJ2-2	TGTGCCACCCTCGAGAGTCTCAACACCGGGGAGCTGTTTTTT	CATLESLNTGELFF
TRBD1	TRBV4-1	16	.	TRBJ2-3	TGCGCCAGCAGCCCAGGGGACAGGGGGCAAACAGATACGCAGTATTTT	CASSPGDRGQTDTQYF
.	TRBV12-5	14	.	TRBJ2-5	TGTGCTAGTGGTCTCCCTAGGAGGGAAGAGACCCAGTACTTC	CASGLPRREETQYF